This is a list of T cell receptor beta chains from one sample in a study of cytomegalovirus exposure and HLA in healthy donors. TCRdb's table, derived via immunoSEQ multiplex PCR, lists solely in-frame clones and lacks some. The sample lists approximately 81,000 clones, 85% to 95% seen once, with over 0.65% in the top ten. The sequencing sample was made of PBMCs. These receptors all stem from a man aged 18 to 35 in good health and CMV-seronegative. Both conserved end residues are part of each CDR3. A D gene is named only where the DNA matches it firmly. A row's size may be missing; if present it is once, few, many or a size class.

>TRBJ2-7|TRBV10-3|-|TRBD1|15
CAISDPGQGAGEQYF
TGTGCCATCAGTGACCCTGGACAGGGGGCGGGGGAGCAGTACTTC
>TRBJ2-3|TRBV18|once|TRBD1|15
CASSPGQGGTDTQYF
TGTGCCAGCTCACCGGGACAGGGAGGGACAGATACGCAGTATTTT
>TRBJ2-2|TRBV2|-|-|15
CASISAGVNTGELFF
TGTGCCAGCATATCGGCAGGGGTGAACACCGGGGAGCTGTTTTTT
>TRBJ2-7|TRBV6-1|-|-|15
CAAKTGLTPSYEQYF
TGTGCCGCCAAAACAGGGCTGACACCGTCCTACGAGCAGTACTTC
>TRBJ2-4|TRBV6-1|-|TRBD2|13
CASSVTAGHIQYF
TGTGCCAGCAGTGTGACAGCGGGGCACATTCAGTACTTC
>TRBJ2-7|TRBV27|-|TRBD1|17
CASTVHRTGEWPYEQYF
TGTGCCAGCACAGTCCATAGAACAGGGGAATGGCCCTACGAGCAGTACTTC
>TRBJ1-5|TRBV27|-|TRBD1|16
CASSLSKGAGNQPQHF
TGTGCCAGCAGTTTAAGTAAGGGGGCGGGAAATCAGCCCCAGCATTTT
>TRBJ1-1|TRBV9|-|TRBD1|16
CASSPQGAILNTEAFF
TGTGCCAGCAGCCCCCAGGGGGCGATCCTGAACACTGAAGCTTTCTTT
>TRBJ1-1|TRBV5-1|-|-|14
CASSLWEGSTEAFF
TGCGCCAGCAGCTTGTGGGAGGGGAGTACTGAAGCTTTCTTT
>TRBJ1-2|TRBV28|-|-|16
CASSSSKAGAVYGYTF
TGTGCCAGCAGTTCGAGCAAAGCAGGGGCGGTCTATGGCTACACCTTC
>TRBJ2-7|TRBV6-1|-|TRBD1|14
CASIRDRVTYEQYF
TGTGCCAGCATTAGGGACAGAGTAACCTACGAGCAGTACTTC
>TRBJ2-1|TRBV9|-|TRBD1|14
CASSGTGTYNEQFF
TGTGCCAGCAGCGGGACAGGGACCTACAATGAGCAGTTCTTC
>TRBJ1-1|TRBV7-9|-|-|15
CASSLVAPMNTEAFF
TGTGCCAGCAGCTTAGTAGCGCCGATGAACACTGAAGCTTTCTTT
>TRBJ2-5|TRBV29-1|-|-|13
CSVEGLRRETQYF
TGCAGCGTTGAAGGGTTGCGCCGAGAGACCCAGTACTTC
>TRBJ1-1|TRBV6-5|-|-|15
CASSYRGQGRAEAFF
TGTGCCAGCAGTTACCGAGGTCAGGGGCGCGCTGAAGCTTTCTTT
>TRBJ2-1|TRBV4-1|-|-|16
CASSQDESLGYNEQFF
TGCGCCAGCAGCCAAGATGAGAGCCTTGGTTACAATGAGCAGTTCTTC
>TRBJ1-2|TRBV6-1|-|-|15
CASSPQDIFNYGYTF
TGTGCCAGCAGTCCCCAGGACATTTTTAACTATGGCTACACCTTC
>TRBJ1-1|TRBV29-1|-|TRBD1|14
CSVAPTGGPSEAFF
TGCAGCGTTGCCCCGACAGGGGGGCCGTCTGAAGCTTTCTTT
>TRBJ2-1|TRBV5-1|-|TRBD2|15
CASSLGASGYNEQFF
TGCGCCAGCAGCTTGGGGGCTAGCGGGTACAATGAGCAGTTCTTC
>TRBJ1-2|TRBV11-3|once|-|13
CASSPGGIRGYTF
TGTGCCAGCAGCCCTGGGGGCATTCGTGGCTACACCTTC
>TRBJ2-3|TRBV9|-|TRBD2|18
CASSVSPGGSGRSDTQYF
TGTGCCAGCAGCGTAAGTCCTGGGGGGAGCGGGAGGTCGGATACGCAGTATTTT
>TRBJ2-7|TRBV2|-|TRBD1|15
CASSRDRLGVGEQYF
TGTGCCAGCAGCCGGGACAGGCTGGGAGTGGGCGAGCAGTACTTC
>TRBJ2-6|TRBV11-2|-|TRBD1|16
CASSLGWAGGVNVLTF
TGTGCCAGCAGCTTAGGTTGGGCAGGGGGCGTCAACGTCCTGACTTTC
>TRBJ1-2|TRBV18|-|TRBD1|13
CASSPDRDHGYTF
TGTGCCAGCTCACCAGACAGGGACCATGGCTACACCTTC
>TRBJ1-5|TRBV12-5|-|TRBD1|16
CASGLGRQGGNQPQHF
TGTGCTAGTGGTTTGGGAAGACAGGGCGGTAATCAGCCCCAGCATTTT
>TRBJ1-1|TRBV15|-|-|15
CATSRSDFMNTEAFF
TGTGCCACCAGCAGGTCGGACTTCATGAACACTGAAGCTTTCTTT
>TRBJ1-6|TRBV27|once|-|15
CASATGSSYNSPLHF
TGTGCCAGCGCTACAGGGAGCTCCTATAATTCACCCCTCCACTTT
>TRBJ1-4|TRBV15|once|TRBD1|17
CATSREWTGRANEKLFF
TGTGCCACCAGCAGGGAGTGGACAGGGAGGGCTAATGAAAAACTGTTTTTT
>TRBJ1-2|TRBV11-2|-|-|13
CASSPRPAGGYTF
TGTGCCAGCAGCCCACGTCCCGCTGGCGGCTACACCTTC
>TRBJ1-1|TRBV7-9|-|-|15
CASSLVFPGGTEAFF
TGTGCCAGCAGCTTAGTTTTCCCCGGGGGCACTGAAGCTTTCTTT
>TRBJ1-2|TRBV5-6|-|TRBD1|17
CASSLPTGQGARYGYTF
TGTGCCAGCAGCTTGCCGACGGGACAGGGGGCTCGGTATGGCTACACCTTC
>TRBJ2-1|TRBV5-6|-|-|16
CASSERDISSYNEQFF
TGTGCCAGCAGCGAAAGGGACATCAGCTCCTACAATGAGCAGTTCTTC
>TRBJ1-1|TRBV9|-|-|16
CASSVEDSSANTEAFF
TGTGCCAGCAGCGTGGAGGACAGTAGTGCGAACACTGAAGCTTTCTTT
>TRBJ1-3|TRBV21-1|-|-|15
CASSKLRQGRNTIYF
TGTGCCAGCAGCAAGCTAAGACAGGGGAGAAACACCATATATTTT
>TRBJ2-1|TRBV7-9|-|-|13
CASSRDSYNEQFF
TGTGCCAGCAGCCGAGATTCCTACAATGAGCAGTTCTTC
>TRBJ1-2|TRBV29-1|-|-|11
CSVAGRDGYTF
TGCAGCGTTGCCGGGAGGGATGGCTACACCTTC
>TRBJ1-2|TRBV10-3|-|-|13
CAISAGLERGYTF
TGTGCCATCAGTGCCGGCCTAGAGAGGGGCTACACCTTC
>TRBJ1-1|TRBV25-1|-|-|16
CASPGNGSEGNTEAFF
TGTGCCAGCCCCGGAAACGGCTCGGAGGGAAACACTGAAGCTTTCTTT
>TRBJ2-7|TRBV11-3|-|-|13
CASMEQTSYEQYF
TGTGCCAGCATGGAGCAAACCTCCTACGAGCAGTACTTC
>TRBJ1-1|TRBV6-1|-|-|13
CASKNSLNTEAFF
TGTGCCAGCAAGAACAGCCTGAACACTGAAGCTTTCTTT
>TRBJ2-7|TRBV5-5|-|TRBD1|14
CASSHSRGTHEQYF
TGTGCCAGCAGCCATTCCAGGGGGACGCACGAGCAGTACTTC